The next 24 T cell receptor beta chains were all read from a single sample in a study of blood T cell repertoires in COVID-19. Data came from immunoSEQ multiplex PCR; TCRdb stores just in-frame clones and leaves some out. Here the sample spans approximately 46,000 clones, approximately 85% being singletons. The sequenced material came from peripheral blood. The receptors originated from a man between 60 and 70 years old with acute or convalescent COVID-19.

This chain joins TRBV7-8 and TRBJ2-3; 9 bases are a match to TRBD2. This CDR3 is built from 15 residues. Trimming at V came to 5 bases and at J to 2 bases, leaving 5 bases not matched to a gene. Germline V gene data show CDR1 as SGHVS and CDR2 as FQNEAQ. In DNA, the CDR3 is TGTGCCAGCAGCGATAGCGGGAGACCCACAGATACGCAGTATTTT. This codes for CASSDSGRPTDTQYF.

This clone was detected only a few times. The chain carries TRBV7-8 and TRBJ1-5; TRBD1 aligns across 9 bases. The CDR3 runs to 13 residues. CDR1 is SGHVS, CDR2 FQNEAQ, per germline. With 8 bases clipped from V and 6 bases from J, the junction kept 5 bases outside the gene matches. The CDR3 coding sequence is TGTGCCAGCTTCACAGGGGGCGGTCAGCCCCAGCATTTT. This encodes CASFTGGGQPQHF.

This chain uses TRBV5-1 with TRBJ1-3; D remains unclear. The germline gives CDR1 SGHRS, CDR2 YFSETQ. Trimming stripped 0 bases from V and 2 bases from J, with 6 bases between. The CDR3 length is 14 residues. DNA of the CDR3: TGCGCCAGCAGCTTGGCGGGGACTGGAAACACCATATATTTT. It yields the protein CASSLAGTGNTIYF.

The chain carries TRBV29-1 and TRBJ1-1; maybe TRBD1 (5 bases). The CDR3 covers 14 residues. Germline assignment: CDR1 SQVTM and CDR2 ANQGSEA. V was cut by 7 bases and J by 0 bases, with 15 bases left in between. The CDR3 bases are TGCAGCGCCGGAGGGGTCGCTATGAACACTGAAGCTTTCTTT. It translates to CSAGGVAMNTEAFF.

The rearrangement uses TRBV5-1 and TRBJ2-3, with D perhaps matching TRBD1 (6 bases). The CDR3 extends over 14 amino acids. Trimming cost V 4 bases and J 3 bases, with 12 bases left between them. Germline V CDR1 and CDR2: SGHRS, YFSETQ. For the CDR3, the DNA is TGCGCCAGCAGCGACCGGGACATTACAGATACGCAGTATTTT. It codes for CASSDRDITDTQYF.

This rearrangement joins TRBV5-1 to TRBJ1-2, with TRBD1 matching 8 bases. CDR1 and CDR2 from the germline V gene are SGHRS and YFSETQ. The CDR3 totals 14 residues. J lost 4 bases, V lost 4 bases, and 6 bases had no gene match. The CDR3 protein is CASSPRQGTYGYTF. The CDR3 coding sequence is TGCGCCAGCAGCCCTCGACAGGGGACCTATGGCTACACCTTC.

This sequence joins TRBV6-5 and TRBJ2-3; D might be TRBD1 (5 bases). V was shortened by 0 bases and J by 2 bases, with 9 bases between the two germline ends. In germline, CDR1 is MNHEY, CDR2 SVGAGI. The CDR3 length is 15 residues. The CDR3 nucleotides read TGTGCCAGCAGTTACTCGACAGCTCACACAGATACGCAGTATTTT. Its protein product is CASSYSTAHTDTQYF.

The chain carries TRBV7-6 and TRBJ2-3, with a tentative D call TRBD1 (6 bases). Per the germline V gene, CDR1 is SGHVS and CDR2 is FNYEAQ. V was trimmed by 5 bases and J by 4 bases, leaving 16 bases between them. The CDR3 contains 15 residues. CDR3 sequence reads: CASSLGTPGADTQYF. As DNA, the CDR3 is TGTGCCAGCAGCCTTGGGACCCCAGGGGCAGATACGCAGTATTTT.

The chain links TRBV5-1 to TRBJ2-3, with D perhaps matching TRBD2 (6 bases). CDR1 is SGHRS and CDR2 is YFSETQ in the germline V gene. Between the trimmed V and J ends, which lost 0 bases and 4 bases, there was a span of 12 bases. The CDR3 covers 15 residues. The CDR3 bases are TGCGCCAGCAGCTTGGGTGACTGGGGGGCAGATACGCAGTATTTT. Translated: CASSLGDWGADTQYF.

This clone came up a few times. The genes are TRBV27 and TRBJ1-3; D not certain. This CDR3 is built from 18 residues. The V end lost 3 bases, the J end lost 0 bases, and 18 bases lay between the germline ends. The germline gives CDR1 MNHEY, CDR2 SMNVEV (reference sequence). This chain's CDR3 is CASSLPWRRLSSGNTIYF. The CDR3 DNA reads as TGTGCCAGCAGTTTGCCCTGGCGGCGACTTAGCTCTGGAAACACCATATATTTT.

The chain carries TRBV28 and TRBJ2-7, with 8 positions matching TRBD1. Trimming cost V 6 bases and J 4 bases; bases outside gene matches: 5. The CDR3 extends over 13 amino acids. The germline V gene encodes CDR1 MDHEN and CDR2 SYDVKM. The CDR3 protein is CASRRQGKYEQYF. CDR3 bases: TGTGCCAGCAGGCGACAGGGGAAATACGAGCAGTACTTC.

This rearrangement joins TRBV28 to TRBJ2-5, with no clear D. Trimming cost V 6 bases and J 3 bases, with 5 bases left between them. The CDR3 covers 11 residues. Looked up from germline, CDR1 is MDHEN and CDR2 is SYDVKM. The CDR3 region is CASRAEETQYF. CDR3 DNA sequence: TGTGCCAGCAGGGCGGAAGAGACCCAGTACTTC.

The chain couples TRBV3-1 (or the pseudogene TRBV3-2) to TRBJ1-4, with D possibly matching TRBD1 (5 bases). This CDR3 comprises 14 residues. Trimming shortened V by 3 bases and J by 8 bases, and 13 bases separated the two germline ends. Germline V CDR1 and CDR2: LGHDT, YNNKEL (reference sequence). The CDR3 sequence: CASSQAQEGEKLFF. CDR3 DNA sequence: TGTGCCAGCAGCCAGGCCCAGGAGGGGGAAAAACTGTTTTTT.

The chain joins TRBV7-2 to TRBJ1-3; D is possibly TRBD1 (5 bases). Trimming took 5 bases from V and 0 from J, leaving 14 bases between them. CDR1 is SGHTA and CDR2 is FQGNSA in the germline V gene. The CDR3 sequence is 16 residues long. CDR3 nucleotide sequence: TGTGCCAGCAGCCCCAGCGGGGGAGTCTCTGGAAACACCATATATTTT. The encoded protein is CASSPSGGVSGNTIYF.

For the CDR3, the DNA is TGTGCCAGCTCACCAACGTCAGGACAGGGCTACGAGCAGTACTTC. Protein: CASSPTSGQGYEQYF. The chain uses TRBV18 and TRBJ2-7, with TRBD1 identical over 8 bases. CDR1 and CDR2 from the germline V gene are KGHSH and LQKENI. Trimming removed 2 bases from V and 3 bases from J; junction bases left unmatched: 6. CDR3 size: 15 residues.

This CDR3 is CASSLDRVAGTGRTDTQYF. The CDR3 region has the DNA TGTGCCAGCAGCTTAGATCGGGTGGCCGGGACAGGGAGAACAGATACGCAGTATTTT. This rearrangement joins TRBV11-2 to TRBJ2-3; 9 bases are a match to TRBD1. The CDR3 loop spans 19 amino acids. V trimming: 0 bases; J trimming: 3 bases; junction bases outside the gene matches: 13. The germline CDR1 and CDR2 sequences are SGHAT and FQNNGV. Complete variable domain (other parts from reference TRBV11-2 and TRBJ2-3): EAGVAQSPRYKIIEKRQSVAFWCNPISGHATLYWYQQILGQGPKLLIQFQNNGVVDDSQLPKDRFSAERLKGVDSTLKIQPAKLEDSAVYLCASSLDRVAGTGRTDTQYFGPGTRLTVL.

The V call is TRBV28, the J call TRBJ2-7; 13 positions match TRBD2. Germline loops: CDR1 MDHEN, CDR2 SYDVKM. V shed 3 bases and J 5 bases; nucleotides not matched to a gene: 4. The CDR3 sequence is 15 residues long. The CDR3 loop reads CASSFGGLAGDEQYF. In nucleotides, the CDR3 is TGTGCCAGCAGTTTTGGCGGACTAGCGGGAGACGAGCAGTACTTC.

The sample holds a few counts of this clone. The chain combines TRBV2 with TRBJ1-6; no firm D call. V lost 8 bases and J 8 bases, leaving 13 bases between the germline ends. This CDR3 has 13 amino acids. CDR1 and CDR2 (germline): SNHLY, FYNNEI. The CDR3 DNA reads as TGTGCCAGCGGCGATTGGAGGGATTCACCCCTCCACTTT. Its translation: CASGDWRDSPLHF. Supplemented by reference TRBV2 and TRBJ1-6, the full variable domain reads EPEVTQTPSHQVTQMGQEVILRCVPISNHLYFYWYRQILGQKVEFLVSFYNNEISEKSEIFDDQFSVERPDGSNFTLKIRSTKLEDSAMYFCASGDWRDSPLHFGNGTRLTVT.

This chain connects TRBV2 to TRBJ2-2; no firm D call. The ends were cut back, 6 bases at V and 3 bases at J, with 8 bases in the middle. The germline gives CDR1 SNHLY, CDR2 FYNNEI. There are 13 residues in the CDR3. CDR3 sequence reads: CASRSGYTGELFF. In DNA form, the CDR3 reads TGTGCCAGCAGGTCCGGGTACACCGGGGAGCTGTTTTTT.

This chain links TRBV5-1 with TRBJ2-3, with 10 bases aligning to TRBD2. The CDR3 contains 16 residues. The germline V gene has CDR1 SGHRS and CDR2 YFSETQ. The J segment lost 5 bases and the V segment lost 0 bases, leaving 6 bases of the junction unmatched. The CDR3 DNA follows: TGCGCCAGCAGCTTGGCCAAGCGGGAGGGTAGAGATACGCAGTATTTT. This translates into CASSLAKREGRDTQYF.

The V gene is TRBV27, the J gene TRBJ2-2; D is uncertain. Germline values: CDR1 MNHEY, CDR2 SMNVEV (reference sequence). The germline V and J ends were trimmed by 10 bases and 6 bases, with 6 bases remaining between them. The CDR3 covers 10 residues. CDR3 residues: CATTAGELFF. Here the CDR3 DNA reads TGTGCCACCACAGCCGGGGAGCTGTTTTTT.

There are a few counts of this clone. The genes are TRBV6-5 and TRBJ2-5; tentative D call: TRBD1 (6 bases). CDR3 size: 12 residues. Trimming pared 9 bases from V and 5 bases from J, leaving 13 bases between. The germline V gene encodes CDR1 MNHEY and CDR2 SVGAGI. CDR3 in DNA: TGTGCCAGACAGGGTAAGTGGGAGACCCAGTACTTC. Translation gives CARQGKWETQYF.

V and J are TRBV29-1 and TRBJ2-1; 7 bases line up with TRBD2. The CDR3 consists of 12 residues. Germline-derived CDR1 and CDR2 are SQVTM and ANQGSEA. J was trimmed by 6 bases and V by 5 bases; bases with no gene match: 4. The CDR3 loop is CSVWEGGNEQFF. CDR3 nucleotide sequence: TGCAGCGTTTGGGAGGGCGGCAATGAGCAGTTCTTC.

The chain combines TRBV19 with TRBJ1-1; D perhaps matches TRBD1 (6 bases). The germline gives CDR1 LNHDA, CDR2 SQIVND (reference sequence). The CDR3 length is 13 residues. Trimming pared 5 bases from V and 9 bases from J, leaving 16 bases between. The CDR3, as DNA: TGTGCCAGTAGTGTACAGGGTGGAGTGCAAGCTTTCTTT. Translating it yields CASSVQGGVQAFF.